Listed here are 5 T cell receptor beta chains from one sample, sequenced in a study of blood T cell repertoires in COVID-19. Some clones are missing from TCRdb's copy, which holds only in-frame ones; the method was immunoSEQ multiplex PCR. The profile covers more than 200,000 clones, with about 87% appearing a single time and roughly 6% taken by the ten largest. Specimen: peripheral blood. The receptor set was obtained from a woman between 25 and 40 years old with COVID-19, enrolled during active disease.

The genes are TRBV19 and TRBJ1-6; D is perhaps TRBD1 (6 bases). This CDR3 spans 15 amino acids. Trimming cost V 1 base and J 4 bases, with 8 bases left between them. Germline assignment: CDR1 LNHDA and CDR2 SQIVND (reference sequence). The chain's CDR3 is CASSIGQGYNSPLHF. The DNA of the CDR3 is TGTGCCAGTAGTATAGGGCAGGGGTATAATTCACCCCTCCACTTT.

The chain employs TRBV5-5 and TRBJ1-1, with unresolved D. The CDR3 covers 18 residues. V lost 1 base and J lost 0, with 19 bases in between. From germline, CDR1 is SGHKS and CDR2 YYEKEE (reference sequence). The CDR3 is CASSLFWYIGQMNTEAFF. The DNA for the CDR3 is TGTGCCAGCAGCTTGTTCTGGTATATTGGGCAGATGAACACTGAAGCTTTCTTT.

The rearrangement joins TRBV7-2 to TRBJ2-5; D possibly corresponds to TRBD1 (6 bases). The CDR3 loop spans 15 amino acids. The V and J ends lost 2 bases and 2 bases respectively, with 12 bases between them. CDR1 and CDR2 (germline): SGHTA, FQGNSA. This CDR3 reads CASSLFTGTQETQYF. CDR3 DNA sequence: TGTGCCAGCAGCTTATTTACCGGGACACAAGAGACCCAGTACTTC.

V and J are TRBV28 and TRBJ1-3; 7 bases are a match to TRBD1. This CDR3 is 16 amino acids long. Per the germline V gene, CDR1 is MDHEN and CDR2 is SYDVKM. V gave up 6 bases and J gave up 0 bases; unmatched junction bases: 8. The CDR3 reads CASRPGQEYSGNTIYF. The CDR3 nucleotides are TGTGCCAGCAGACCAGGACAGGAGTACTCTGGAAACACCATATATTTT.

The chain has TRBV19 and TRBJ2-1; 9 nucleotides align to TRBD1. Trimming took 4 bases from V and 6 from J; bases not matched to a gene: 4. Germline V gives CDR1 LNHDA, CDR2 SQIVND (reference sequence). The CDR3 consists of 14 residues. This CDR3 reads CASSKGQGANEQFF. DNA for the CDR3: TGTGCCAGTAGTAAGGGACAGGGCGCCAATGAGCAGTTCTTC.